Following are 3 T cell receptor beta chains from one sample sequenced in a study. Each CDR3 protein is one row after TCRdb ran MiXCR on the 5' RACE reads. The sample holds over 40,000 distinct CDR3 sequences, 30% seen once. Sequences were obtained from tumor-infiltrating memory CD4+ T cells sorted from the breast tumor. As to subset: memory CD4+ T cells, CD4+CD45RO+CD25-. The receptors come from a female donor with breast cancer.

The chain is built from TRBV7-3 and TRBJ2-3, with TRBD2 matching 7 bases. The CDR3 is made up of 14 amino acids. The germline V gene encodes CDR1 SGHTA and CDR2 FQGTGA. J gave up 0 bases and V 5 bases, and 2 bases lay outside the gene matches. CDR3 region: CASSERDSTDTQYF. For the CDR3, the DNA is TGTGCCAGCAGCGAGCGGGACAGCACAGATACGCAGTATTTT.

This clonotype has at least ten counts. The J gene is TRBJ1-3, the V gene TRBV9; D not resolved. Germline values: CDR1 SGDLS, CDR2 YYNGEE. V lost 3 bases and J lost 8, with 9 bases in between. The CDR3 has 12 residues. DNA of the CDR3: TGTGCCAGCAGCGGAGATCTAGACACCATATATTTT. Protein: CASSGDLDTIYF.

This CDR3 is CASSYLQLGRQNTEAFF. The CDR3 DNA follows: TGTGCCAGCAGTTACCTCCAATTGGGCAGACAGAACACTGAAGCTTTCTTT. The J gene is TRBJ1-1, the V gene TRBV6-6; D call uncertain. The V end was cut by 2 bases, the J end by 1 base, with 17 bases between. CDR3 length equals 17 residues. Germline CDR1 is MNHNY and CDR2 is SVGAGI (reference sequence).